These T cell receptor beta chains were read from a single sample in a study of cytomegalovirus exposure and HLA in healthy donors. The assay was immunoSEQ multiplex PCR, and TCRdb's table has in-frame clones only and misses some. Of 130,000 to 150,000 clones listed, around three quarters were seen once; the top ten hold about 2.9%. Sample: PBMCs. These receptors were obtained from a man aged 35 to 55 in good health and CMV-seropositive. CDR3s include the opening cysteine and the closing phenylalanine or tryptophan. A D gene is named only where the DNA matches it firmly. Not every row has a clone size; where given, it reads once, few, many or a size class.

size,D,V,length,J,CDR3,DNA
-,-,TRBV10-3,14,TRBJ2-1,CAISAQGSYNEQFF,TGTGCCATCAGTGCGCAGGGTTCCTACAATGAGCAGTTCTTC
-,-,TRBV28,13,TRBJ1-5,CASSLDRNQPQHF,TGTGCCAGCAGTTTAGATAGAAATCAGCCCCAGCATTTT
-,TRBD1,TRBV5-1,12,TRBJ2-5,CASSLAEGQIYF,TGCGCCAGCAGCTTGGCCGAGGGACAGATTTACTTC
few,TRBD1,TRBV4-1,17,TRBJ1-5,CASSPHQDRGFNQPQHF,TGCGCCAGCAGCCCTCACCAGGACAGGGGTTTTAATCAGCCCCAGCATTTT
-,TRBD1,TRBV6-1,16,TRBJ2-2,CASSDSGTGGAGELFF,TGTGCCAGCAGTGATTCCGGGACAGGGGGTGCCGGGGAGCTGTTTTTT
-,-,TRBV5-1,17,TRBJ2-5,CASSLEASPLARETQYF,TGCGCCAGCAGCTTGGAGGCTAGCCCCTTGGCCCGGGAGACCCAGTACTTC
-,TRBD1,TRBV10-1,15,TRBJ1-4,CASSPGTGRSEKLFF,TGCGCCAGCAGCCCCGGGACAGGGCGAAGTGAAAAACTGTTTTTT
-,TRBD1,TRBV5-6,15,TRBJ1-2,CASSVGGQINYGYTF,TGTGCCAGCAGCGTAGGGGGACAGATAAACTATGGCTACACCTTC
-,-,TRBV6-5,13,TRBJ2-1,CASSWTVYNEQFF,TGTGCCAGCAGCTGGACAGTCTACAATGAGCAGTTCTTC
-,-,TRBV28,13,TRBJ2-7,CASSLAGSFEQYF,TGTGCCAGCAGTTTGGCGGGGTCCTTCGAGCAGTACTTC
-,-,TRBV30,13,TRBJ1-3,CAWTRSSGNTIYF,TGTGCCTGGACACGTAGCTCTGGAAACACCATATATTTT
-,TRBD1,TRBV6-5,16,TRBJ2-1,CASSYLQGQGYNEQFF,TGTGCCAGCAGTTACCTACAGGGGCAAGGCTACAATGAGCAGTTCTTC
few,-,TRBV14,15,TRBJ1-2,CASSQELTAVYGYTF,TGTGCCAGCAGCCAAGAGTTGACGGCGGTCTATGGCTACACCTTC
-,-,TRBV30,11,TRBJ1-1,CAWTILYEAFF,TGTGCCTGGACCATCCTATATGAAGCTTTCTTT
-,-,TRBV6-5,11,TRBJ1-2,CASSYGAGYTF,TGTGCCAGCAGTTACGGGGCCGGCTACACCTTC
-,-,TRBV6-6,14,TRBJ2-7,CASGSGSTRNEQYF,TGTGCCAGCGGATCGGGGTCAACTCGGAACGAGCAGTACTTC
few,-,TRBV7-9,16,TRBJ1-4,CASSLEPRTENEKLFF,TGTGCCAGCAGCTTAGAACCACGGACAGAAAATGAAAAACTGTTTTTT
-,-,TRBV11-2,18,TRBJ2-1,CASSRHPRLVLDKNEQFF,TGTGCCAGCAGCCGGCACCCTAGACTAGTCTTAGATAAGAATGAGCAGTTCTTC
-,-,TRBV28,16,TRBJ1-3,CASSLFGGGSGNTIYF,TGTGCCAGCAGTTTATTTGGGGGCGGCTCTGGAAACACCATATATTTT
few,TRBD2,TRBV9,15,TRBJ2-2,CASSVDPSGTGELFF,TGTGCCAGCAGCGTAGATCCTAGCGGCACCGGGGAGCTGTTTTTT
-,TRBD1,TRBV29-1,15,TRBJ1-1,CSTNRGGVGNTEAFF,TGCAGCACGAACAGGGGGGGAGTGGGAAACACTGAAGCTTTCTTT
-,-,TRBV5-1,13,TRBJ2-5,CASSLGRSETQYF,TGCGCCAGCAGCTTGGGCCGGTCGGAGACCCAGTACTTC
-,-,TRBV6-1,14,TRBJ2-5,CASTPTVLQETQYF,TGTGCCAGCACTCCGACAGTCCTCCAAGAGACCCAGTACTTC
-,-,TRBV10-2,15,TRBJ1-2,CASSDRAGSSYGYTF,TGCGCCAGCAGTGATCGAGCGGGGTCTAGCTATGGCTACACCTTC
once,TRBD1,TRBV5-1,14,TRBJ2-7,CASSPQGQGYEQYF,TGCGCCAGCAGCCCACAGGGACAGGGGTACGAGCAGTACTTC
-,-,TRBV7-2,16,TRBJ2-2,CASSYIGTRNTGELFF,TGTGCCAGCAGCTACATAGGGACACGGAACACCGGGGAGCTGTTTTTT
-,-,TRBV5-8,15,TRBJ2-7,CASSPLGQGTYEQYF,TGTGCCAGCAGCCCATTAGGGCAGGGGACCTACGAGCAGTACTTC
few,-,TRBV21-1,14,TRBJ2-5,CASSLKGGRETQYF,TGTGCCAGCAGCCTGAAAGGGGGCAGAGAGACCCAGTACTTC
-,TRBD2,TRBV7-9,18,TRBJ2-1,CASSTSPGLAGVSNEQFF,TGTGCCAGCAGTACATCGCCGGGACTAGCGGGAGTGAGCAATGAGCAGTTCTTC
-,-,TRBV30,11,TRBJ2-7,CAWSIGYEQYF,TGTGCCTGGAGTATCGGCTACGAGCAGTACTTC
-,-,TRBV19,14,TRBJ2-7,CASSGGGFSYEQYF,TGTGCCAGTAGTGGAGGGGGCTTTAGCTACGAGCAGTACTTC
-,TRBD1,TRBV30,13,TRBJ1-1,CAGNRGRDTEAFF,TGTGCCGGCAACAGGGGGAGGGACACTGAAGCTTTCTTT
-,TRBD2,TRBV5-4,13,TRBJ2-7,CASSFGGRNEQYF,TGTGCCAGCAGCTTTGGCGGGAGGAACGAGCAGTACTTC
-,-,TRBV5-1,16,TRBJ2-1,CASSTSGSSSYNEQFF,TGCGCCAGCAGCACAAGCGGTTCGAGCTCCTACAATGAGCAGTTCTTC
few,-,TRBV10-3,12,TRBJ1-1,CAISAVNTEAFF,TGTGCCATCAGTGCTGTGAACACTGAAGCTTTCTTT
-,-,TRBV4-2,16,TRBJ2-3,CASSQDGSLSTDTQYF,TGTGCCAGCAGCCAAGATGGCTCACTAAGCACAGATACGCAGTATTTT
-,-,TRBV9,13,TRBJ1-2,CASILGRWYGYTF,TGTGCCAGCATTCTGGGGAGGTGGTATGGCTACACCTTC
-,TRBD1,TRBV27,14,TRBJ1-1,CASSLVQGKSEAFF,TGTGCCAGCAGTTTAGTACAGGGGAAATCTGAAGCTTTCTTT
-,-,TRBV5-1,16,TRBJ2-3,CASSLPAAGPTDTQYF,TGCGCCAGCAGCCTCCCGGCGGCAGGGCCCACAGATACGCAGTATTTT
-,TRBD2,TRBV5-1,17,TRBJ2-1,CASSDSFTSGSDDEQFF,TGCGCCAGCAGCGACTCGTTCACTAGCGGGAGCGACGATGAGCAGTTCTTC
-,-,TRBV30,13,TRBJ2-6,CAWSGAGANVLTF,TGTGCCTGGAGCGGGGCTGGGGCCAACGTCCTGACTTTC
-,-,TRBV20-1,11,TRBJ1-6,CSASNNSPLHF,TGCAGTGCTAGTAATAATTCACCCCTCCACTTT
-,-,TRBV29-1,13,TRBJ2-5,CSVGAVSQETQYF,TGCAGCGTTGGCGCGGTTAGCCAAGAGACCCAGTACTTC
-,TRBD1,TRBV30,13,TRBJ2-5,CAWTGTAQETQYF,TGTGCCTGGACAGGGACAGCCCAAGAGACCCAGTACTTC
-,-,TRBV21-1,14,TRBJ1-1,CASSKAERNTEAFF,TGTGCCAGCAGCAAAGCTGAGAGGAACACTGAAGCTTTCTTT
-,TRBD1,TRBV27,15,TRBJ1-2,CASSLLGTGGYGYTF,TGTGCCAGCAGTCTGCTCGGGACAGGGGGGTATGGCTACACCTTC
few,TRBD2,TRBV9,16,TRBJ2-3,CASSVTSGRATDTQYF,TGTGCCAGCAGCGTGACTAGCGGGAGGGCCACAGATACGCAGTATTTT